These T cell receptor beta chains were read from a single sample in a study of blood T cells in healthy people across ages. TCRdb ran MiXCR on the 5' RACE reads and lists one entry per CDR3 protein. The data contain fewer than 900,000 distinct CDR3 sequences, under 40% of them singletons. The sequencing input was blood. These receptors originate from a man aged 18 to 29 in good health. Each CDR3 is given with its conserved first and last residue. The D gene is left open where the match is weak. The size entry is marked missing in some rows and otherwise reads once, few, many or a size class.

CASRSVLDDNEQFF,TGTGCCAGCAGATCCGTGTTAGATGACAATGAGCAGTTCTTC,few,TRBV6-2/TRBV6-3,.,TRBJ2-1,14
CASSEARVYEQYF,TGTGCCAGCAGTGAAGCTAGAGTCTACGAGCAGTACTTC,.,TRBV6-1,.,TRBJ2-7,13
CASSLSPRSEQYF,TGTGCCAGCAGTTTATCCCCGCGGAGCGAGCAGTACTTC,.,TRBV27,.,TRBJ2-7,13
CSARSVGKGYTF,TGCAGTGCTAGGTCAGTCGGAAAAGGCTACACCTTC,few,TRBV20-1,.,TRBJ1-2,12
CAISESRQSSGYTF,TGTGCCATCAGTGAGTCGAGGCAGAGCTCTGGCTACACCTTC,many,TRBV10-3,.,TRBJ1-2,14
CAISEFLGQGASNEKLFF,TGTGCCATCAGTGAGTTTCTCGGACAGGGGGCATCTAATGAAAAACTGTTTTTT,few,TRBV10-3,TRBD1,TRBJ1-4,18
CASSSEGYEQYF,TGTGCCAGCAGTTCCGAGGGTTACGAGCAGTACTTC,.,TRBV12-3/TRBV12-4,.,TRBJ2-7,12
CSARRDSKGPVSGANVLTF,TGCAGTGCTAGGCGGGACAGCAAGGGCCCCGTCTCTGGGGCCAACGTCCTGACTTTC,few,TRBV20-1,.,TRBJ2-6,19
CASGRTSGGYNEQFF,TGTGCCAGCGGACGGACTAGCGGGGGCTACAATGAGCAGTTCTTC,few,TRBV9,TRBD2,TRBJ2-1,15
CASSWAGGAGTEAFF,TGCGCCAGCAGCTGGGCGGGGGGGGCCGGCACTGAAGCTTTCTTT,.,TRBV5-1,.,TRBJ1-1,15
CASSLQGPKITYEQYF,TGTGCCAGCAGCTTGCAGGGACCAAAAATAACCTACGAGCAGTACTTC,few,TRBV7-2,.,TRBJ2-7,16
CASSQERGASDTQYF,TGTGCCAGCAGCCAAGAGCGGGGGGCATCAGATACGCAGTATTTT,.,TRBV4-2,TRBD2,TRBJ2-3,15
CASSPQGQGTYEQYF,TGTGCCAGCAGTCCTCAGGGACAGGGGACGTACGAGCAGTACTTC,.,TRBV7-9,TRBD1,TRBJ2-7,15
CSASGLAGRDMNTEAFF,TGCAGTGCTAGTGGTTTGGCAGGGCGGGACATGAACACTGAAGCTTTCTTT,.,TRBV20-1,.,TRBJ1-1,17
CANSASGQVGGEKLFF,TGTGCCAACAGCGCCTCGGGCCAGGTCGGTGGTGAAAAACTGTTTTTT,.,TRBV9,.,TRBJ1-4,16
CASSFMGRLFF,TGTGCCAGCAGCTTTATGGGCCGGCTTTTCTTT,.,TRBV5-8,.,TRBJ1-1,11
CASSQERQGPYNEQFF,TGTGCCAGCAGCCAAGAGAGGCAGGGCCCCTACAATGAGCAGTTCTTC,.,TRBV14,.,TRBJ2-1,16
CASRGMGSRGNEQYF,TGTGCCAGCAGGGGGATGGGATCCAGGGGAAATGAGCAGTACTTC,.,TRBV11-2,.,TRBJ2-7,15
CASNPPVSGVASNQPQHF,TGTGCCAGCAACCCCCCAGTAAGTGGGGTAGCCAGCAATCAGCCCCAGCATTTT,.,TRBV6-1,.,TRBJ1-5,18
CAWSDQGIGNTIYF,TGTGCCTGGAGCGACCAGGGCATTGGAAACACCATATATTTT,.,TRBV30,.,TRBJ1-3,14
CSVARQYNEQFF,TGCAGCGTTGCCCGACAGTACAATGAGCAGTTCTTC,.,TRBV29-1,.,TRBJ2-1,12
CSATDRGEQYF,TGCAGTGCCACCGACAGGGGCGAGCAGTACTTC,.,TRBV20-1,TRBD1,TRBJ2-7,11
CASSQDSVLTDTQYF,TGCGCCAGCAGCCAAGATTCCGTCCTCACAGATACGCAGTATTTT,many,TRBV4-3,.,TRBJ2-3,15
CASSLSQGFNEKLFF,TGTGCCAGCAGCTTATCTCAAGGGTTTAATGAAAAACTGTTTTTT,.,TRBV11-2,.,TRBJ1-4,15
CASSLPEATEAFF,TGCGCCAGCAGCCTCCCTGAGGCGACTGAAGCTTTCTTT,few,TRBV5-1,.,TRBJ1-1,13